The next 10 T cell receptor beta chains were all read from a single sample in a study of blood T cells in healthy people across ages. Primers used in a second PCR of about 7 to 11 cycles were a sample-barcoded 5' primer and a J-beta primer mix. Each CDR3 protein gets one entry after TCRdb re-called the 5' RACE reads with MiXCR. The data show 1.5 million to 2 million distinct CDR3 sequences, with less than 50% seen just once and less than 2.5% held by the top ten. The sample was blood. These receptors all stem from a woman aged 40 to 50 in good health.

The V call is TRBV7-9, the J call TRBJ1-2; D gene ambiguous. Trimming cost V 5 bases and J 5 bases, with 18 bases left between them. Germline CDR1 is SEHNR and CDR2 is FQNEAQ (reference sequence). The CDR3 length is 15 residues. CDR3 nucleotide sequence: TGTGCCAGCAGCCCCCAGGCGGGCCACCTTTATGGCTACACCTTC. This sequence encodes CASSPQAGHLYGYTF.

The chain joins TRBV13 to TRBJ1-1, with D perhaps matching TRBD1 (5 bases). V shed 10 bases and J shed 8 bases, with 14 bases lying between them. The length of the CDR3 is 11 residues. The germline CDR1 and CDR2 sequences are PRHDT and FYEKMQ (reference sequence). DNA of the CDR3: TGTGCCACCGCGGGGGACGAAGAAGCTTTCTTT. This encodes CATAGDEEAFF.

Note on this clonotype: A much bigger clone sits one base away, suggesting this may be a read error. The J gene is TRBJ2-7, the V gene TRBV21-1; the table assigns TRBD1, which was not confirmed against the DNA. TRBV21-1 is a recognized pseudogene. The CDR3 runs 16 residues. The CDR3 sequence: CASSTRQGAIRDEQYF. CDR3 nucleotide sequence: TGTGCCAGCAGCACCCGACAGGGGGCGATTCGCGACGAGCAGTACTTC.

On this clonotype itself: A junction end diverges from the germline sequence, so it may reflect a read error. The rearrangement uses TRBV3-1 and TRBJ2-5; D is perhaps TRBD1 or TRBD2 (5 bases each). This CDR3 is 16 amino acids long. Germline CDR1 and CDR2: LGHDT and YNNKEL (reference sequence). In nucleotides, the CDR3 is TGTGCCGGCAGCCAAGATATGGCAGGGAGCCAAGAGACCCAGTACTTC. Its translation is CAGSQDMAGSQETQYF.

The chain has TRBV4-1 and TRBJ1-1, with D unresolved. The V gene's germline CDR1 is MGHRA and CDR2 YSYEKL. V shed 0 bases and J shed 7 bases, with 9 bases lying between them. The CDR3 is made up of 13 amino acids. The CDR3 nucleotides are TGCGCCAGCAGCCAAGACGCATCCCTTGAAGCTTTCTTT. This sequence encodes CASSQDASLEAFF.

CDR3 protein: CSARDGVGGRKDTQYF. Written as DNA, the CDR3 is TGCAGTGCTAGAGATGGGGTGGGGGGGCGAAAAGATACGCAGTATTTT. The rearrangement joins TRBV20-1 to TRBJ2-3; a weak D match, TRBD2 (7 bases). Germline loops: CDR1 DFQATT, CDR2 SNEGSKA (reference sequence). Between the trimmed V and J ends, which lost 0 bases and 5 bases, there was a span of 18 bases. The CDR3 contains 16 residues.

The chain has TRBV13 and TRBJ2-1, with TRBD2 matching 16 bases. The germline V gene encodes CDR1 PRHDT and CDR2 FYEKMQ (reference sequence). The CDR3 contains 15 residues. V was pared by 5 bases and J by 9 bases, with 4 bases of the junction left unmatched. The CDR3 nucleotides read TGTGCCAGCAGCGCGGGACTAGCGGGGGGGAGTGAGCAGTTCTTC. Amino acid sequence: CASSAGLAGGSEQFF.

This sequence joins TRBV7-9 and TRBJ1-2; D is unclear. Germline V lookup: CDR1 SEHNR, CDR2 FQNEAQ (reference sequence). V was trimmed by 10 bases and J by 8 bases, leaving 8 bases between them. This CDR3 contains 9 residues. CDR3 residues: CATSGGYTF. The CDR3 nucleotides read TGTGCCACCTCCGGGGGCTACACCTTC.

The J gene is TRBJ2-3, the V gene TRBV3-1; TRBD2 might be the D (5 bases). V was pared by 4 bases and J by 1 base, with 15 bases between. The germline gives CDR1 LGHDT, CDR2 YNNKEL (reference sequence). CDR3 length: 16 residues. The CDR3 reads CASSPRTPRGTDTQYF. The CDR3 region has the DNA TGTGCCAGCAGCCCCAGGACCCCGCGGGGCACAGATACGCAGTATTTT.

DNA of the CDR3: TGCAGTGCCCCGACACTAGCTTCCTACAATGAGCAGTTCTTC. Its translation is CSAPTLASYNEQFF. The chain combines TRBV20-1 with TRBJ2-1; a weak D match, TRBD2 (6 bases). Trimming shortened V by 6 bases and J by 1 base, and 13 bases separated the two germline ends. The length of the CDR3 is 14 residues. Germline-derived CDR1 and CDR2 are DFQATT and SNEGSKA (reference sequence).